One sample yielded the 20 T cell receptor beta chains listed below, sequenced in a study of spatial heterogeneity in lung cancer. TCRdb recomputed calls from the 5' RACE reads with MiXCR, one row per CDR3 protein. The data show over 50,000 distinct CDR3 sequences, about 6.6% seen once. The time point was: sample taken at primary tumor resection. Sequencing used PBMCs, obtained at surgery. Receptors originate from a female donor with early-stage non-small cell lung cancer.

This clonotype was recorded many times. V is TRBV12-3 or TRBV12-4 and J is TRBJ1-1; D is unclear. CDR3 length equals 14 residues. Trimming pared 5 bases from V and 3 bases from J, leaving 13 bases between. The CDR3 here is CASSLQRGDTEAFF. The CDR3 nucleotides are TGTGCCAGCAGTCTACAGCGTGGGGACACTGAAGCTTTCTTT.

The chain combines TRBV28 with TRBJ2-7; the D call may be TRBD1 or TRBD2 (5 bases each). The germline V gene encodes CDR1 MDHEN and CDR2 SYDVKM. This CDR3 spans 13 amino acids. Trimming cost V 5 bases and J 6 bases, with 14 bases left between them. The CDR3 protein is CASSGDPRREQYF. CDR3 in DNA: TGTGCCAGCAGTGGGGACCCTCGGCGCGAGCAGTACTTC.

This clonotype was recorded at least ten times. Here the CDR3 reads CASSSLAGGLQFF. The DNA for the CDR3 is TGTGCCAGCAGTTCACTAGCGGGGGGTCTACAGTTCTTC. The gene calls are TRBV27 and TRBJ2-1; 12 nucleotides agree with TRBD2. Germline V gene data show CDR1 as MNHEY and CDR2 as SMNVEV (reference sequence). The CDR3 extends over 13 amino acids. J gave up 13 bases and V 4 bases, and 5 bases lay outside the gene matches.

This clonotype occurred many times. CDR3 sequence: CASSTGTGIYEQYV. CDR3 sequence (DNA): TGTGCCAGCAGTACCGGGACAGGGATCTACGAGCAGTACGTC. V and J are TRBV28 and TRBJ2-7; TRBD1 aligns across 9 bases. Trimming removed 5 bases from V and 3 bases from J; junction bases left unmatched: 5. Germline lookup yields CDR1 MDHEN and CDR2 SYDVKM. The CDR3 is 14 amino acids.

This clonotype was seen at least ten times. The chain recombines TRBV7-8 with TRBJ2-5; 7 positions agree with TRBD1. This CDR3 spans 13 amino acids. Germline CDR1 reads SGHVS; CDR2 reads FQNEAQ. J was trimmed by 1 base and V by 8 bases; bases with no gene match: 4. The CDR3 loop is CASQTGTQETQYF. CDR3 nucleotide sequence: TGTGCCAGCCAGACAGGGACCCAAGAGACCCAGTACTTC.

This clonotype was detected only a few times. The V and J genes are TRBV12-3 or TRBV12-4 and TRBJ2-3; TRBD2 matches at 9 bases. The CDR3 spans 15 residues. J lost 3 bases, V lost 6 bases, and 7 bases had no gene match. This chain's CDR3 is CASRIAGVRTDTQYF. For the CDR3, the DNA is TGTGCCAGCAGGATAGCGGGAGTAAGGACAGATACGCAGTATTTT.

The CDR3 coding sequence is TGCGCCAGCAGCTTGGAGGCCCCCATATATGGCTACACCTTC. Residues: CASSLEAPIYGYTF. The J gene is TRBJ1-2, the V gene TRBV5-1; D unresolved. CDR3 length: 14 amino acids. V dropped 0 bases and J dropped 5 bases, with 11 bases sitting between them. Germline V lookup: CDR1 SGHRS, CDR2 YFSETQ.

This clonotype was observed at least ten times. The chain carries TRBV4-1 and TRBJ1-4, with TRBD1 identical over 7 bases. CDR3 length: 14 amino acids. With 1 base clipped from V and 5 bases from J, the junction kept 1 base outside the gene matches. Germline CDR1 MGHRA, CDR2 YSYEKL. The CDR3 DNA reads TGCGCCAGCAGCCAAGTGACAGGGAATGAAAAACTGTTTTTT. Its protein product is CASSQVTGNEKLFF.

There are many counts of this clonotype. DNA for the CDR3: TGCGCCAGCAGCTTGGGACAGCTCCAAGGGGAGACCCAGTACTTC. It encodes CASSLGQLQGETQYF. The chain uses TRBV5-1 and TRBJ2-5; D may be TRBD1 (5 bases). V lost 0 bases, J lost 5 bases, and 14 bases lay in between. CDR3 size: 15 residues. Germline V lookup: CDR1 SGHRS, CDR2 YFSETQ.

J is TRBJ2-7 and V is TRBV27, with 7 nucleotides matching TRBD2. The CDR3 contains 14 residues. Per the germline V gene, CDR1 is MNHEY and CDR2 is SMNVEV (reference sequence). Unmatched junction bases numbered 8, after V lost 7 bases and J lost 2 bases. This CDR3 reads CASKALGGTYEQYF. CDR3 coding DNA: TGTGCCAGCAAGGCTCTCGGGGGGACCTACGAGCAGTACTTC.

This clonotype was seen repeatedly, ten times or more. The chain combines TRBV29-1 with TRBJ1-1; no reliable D call. V was clipped by 1 base and J by 1 base, with 7 bases between them. The germline CDR1 and CDR2 sequences are SQVTM and ANQGSEA. The CDR3 loop spans 13 amino acids. Here the CDR3 reads CSVEVGENTEAFF. CDR3 bases: TGCAGCGTTGAAGTTGGGGAGAACACTGAAGCTTTCTTT.

In this sample, this clonotype turned up many times. The genes are TRBV5-1 and TRBJ1-3; D remains ambiguous. V shed 0 bases and J shed 0 bases, with 13 bases lying between them. CDR1 is SGHRS and CDR2 is YFSETQ in the germline V gene. The CDR3 has 17 amino acids. The DNA for the CDR3 is TGCGCCAGCAGCTTGGTAGCGACGGCCGACTCTGGAAACACCATATATTTT. Translation gives CASSLVATADSGNTIYF.

The rearrangement links TRBV7-8 to TRBJ2-2; D is ambiguous. Germline V gene sequence: CDR1 SGHVS, CDR2 FQNEAQ. This CDR3 comprises 18 residues. Trimming cost V 4 bases and J 5 bases, with 23 bases left between them. CDR3 in DNA: TGTGCCAGCAGCTACACTGCCCCCTTAGGAACTTTTACCGGGGAGCTGTTTTTT. Encoded protein: CASSYTAPLGTFTGELFF.

This clonotype was recorded at least ten times. CDR3 protein: CSAREPGKDGYTF. The CDR3 DNA sequence: TGCAGTGCTAGAGAGCCAGGGAAGGATGGCTACACCTTC. The J gene is TRBJ1-2, the V gene TRBV20-1, with TRBD1 as a possible D gene (5 bases). CDR1 and CDR2 from the germline V gene are DFQATT and SNEGSKA (reference sequence). The CDR3 consists of 13 residues. The germline V and J ends were trimmed by 0 bases and 6 bases, with 11 bases remaining between them.

This clonotype was recorded many times. V and J are TRBV5-1 and TRBJ2-2; 7 bases line up with TRBD2. CDR1 SGHRS and CDR2 YFSETQ come from the germline V gene. This CDR3 is 18 amino acids long. V shed 0 bases and J 0 bases; nucleotides not matched to a gene: 8. The CDR3 sequence: CASSLDAPGLPNTGELFF. CDR3 in DNA: TGCGCCAGCAGCTTGGATGCCCCGGGACTACCGAACACCGGGGAGCTGTTTTTT.

This clonotype was seen repeatedly, ten times or more. This rearrangement joins TRBV19 to TRBJ2-3, with 12 bases fitting TRBD2. The CDR3 spans 17 residues. Germline-derived CDR1 and CDR2 are LNHDA and SQIVND (reference sequence). V lost 3 bases to trimming and J lost 2 bases; unmatched junction nucleotides: 6. CDR3: CASSIGLAGTDTDTQYF. The CDR3 DNA reads TGTGCCAGTAGTATTGGACTAGCGGGGACCGACACAGATACGCAGTATTTT.

V is TRBV29-1 and J is TRBJ1-1; 7 bases line up with TRBD1. V dropped 6 bases and J dropped 5; count of bases not matched to a gene: 6. This CDR3 spans 12 amino acids. Germline values: CDR1 SQVTM, CDR2 ANQGSEA. As DNA, the CDR3 is TGCAGCGTGGGGACAGCACAGACTGAAGCTTTCTTT. It encodes CSVGTAQTEAFF.

This clonotype was observed many times. J is TRBJ1-2 and V is TRBV5-1; D unclear. CDR1 is SGHRS and CDR2 is YFSETQ in the germline V gene. The V and J ends lost 2 bases and 0 bases respectively, with 8 bases between them. The CDR3 consists of 14 residues. CDR3 in DNA: TGCGCCAGCAGCTTATTACCAGCTAACTATGGCTACACCTTC. It specifies CASSLLPANYGYTF. Drawing the rest from reference TRBV5-1 and TRBJ1-2, the complete variable domain is KAGVTQTPRYLIKTRGQQVTLSCSPISGHRSVSWYQQTPGQGLQFLFEYFSETQRNKGNFPGRFSGRQFSNSRSEMNVSTLELGDSALYLCASSLLPANYGYTFGSGTRLTVV.

The rearrangement uses TRBV5-1 and TRBJ1-5, with D uncertain. The CDR3 contains 16 residues. Germline CDR1 and CDR2: SGHRS and YFSETQ. V gave up 4 bases and J gave up 6 bases, with 20 bases separating them. The CDR3: CASSPGGGEGFQPQHF. As DNA, the CDR3 is TGCGCCAGCAGCCCCGGAGGAGGAGAGGGTTTTCAGCCCCAGCATTTT.

At least ten counts were recorded for this clonotype. This chain connects TRBV20-1 to TRBJ2-1; 7 bases are a match to TRBD2. V gave up 0 bases and J gave up 8 bases; unmatched junction bases: 10. CDR1 is DFQATT and CDR2 is SNEGSKA in the germline V gene (reference sequence). The CDR3 runs to 15 residues. The CDR3 loop reads CSARDLGGSGYEQFF. Here the CDR3 DNA reads TGCAGTGCTAGAGATCTGGGCGGGAGCGGCTATGAGCAGTTCTTC.